Below, one T cell receptor beta chain is given with its context. Its antigen is unknown. The data originate from a study of cytomegalovirus exposure and HLA in healthy donors. About the study: The platform used for the roughly 130 validation repertoires matched that of the approximately 670 first-cohort repertoires, a later analysis reported.

The donors were part of the validation cohort of 95 to 150 subjects. That cohort was separate from the first cohort, which comprised under 750 subjects. General observations from the study: The study found most TCR sequences rare, yet found some public TCRs in many donors.

V was trimmed by 6 bases and J by 8 bases, leaving 23 bases between them. CDR1 and CDR2 (germline): MNHEY, SMNVEV (reference sequence). The CDR3 spans 16 residues. The assay was immunoSEQ multiplex PCR, and TCRdb's table has in-frame clones only and misses some. The sample has more than 110,000 clones; about 95% are singletons. The TCR comes from a young man in good health and CMV-seropositive. The chain combines TRBV27 with TRBJ2-1, with D perhaps matching TRBD2 (5 bases). What was sequenced was PBMCs. CDR3 in amino acids: CASSHTARVVFDEQFF. The CDR3 DNA is TGTGCCAGCAGCCACACCGCGAGGGTTGTTTTCGATGAGCAGTTCTTC.